This T cell receptor beta chain is drawn from a study of low-dose radiotherapy and immunotherapy resistance in tumors. Turning to the study itself: Patients were given intravenous nivolumab 240 mg every two weeks plus ipilimumab 1 mg/kg every six weeks. Patients were on oral aspirin 300 mg taken daily for four cycles from cycle 1 day 1.

First-strand cDNA used TRAV- and TRBV-specific primers, covering alpha and beta chains. For amplifying TCRs, the PCR ran for 20 to 25 cycles with Phusion, which was used together with a constant-region primer and the adapter on the V primers. TCRdb redid the calling of the reads with MiXCR, one entry per CDR3 protein. The sample has about 64,000 distinct CDR3 sequences; around 27% are singletons. This clonotype has a count of ten or more. The germline V gene has CDR1 MDHEN and CDR2 SYDVKM. This CDR3 contains 14 residues. J gave up 7 bases and V 6 bases, and 9 bases lay outside the gene matches. Described time point: before trial treatment.

The clonotype comes from a male donor with rectosigmoid adenocarcinoma. The specimen was PBMCs, collected before treatment. This chain joins TRBV28 and TRBJ1-2, with TRBD1 matching 9 bases. CDR3 coding DNA: TGTGCCAGCAGATCACAGGGGGCGCCGCGTGGCTACACCTTC. Protein product: CASRSQGAPRGYTF.